This T cell receptor (beta chain) was recorded in a study of cytomegalovirus exposure and HLA in healthy donors (dated by TCRdb to about 2017). In the study overall: According to an earlier analysis of several hundred of the donors, about 179 million T cells yielded roughly 110 million unique TCR beta sequences and about 300 Gb of sequence data. Among the roughly 400 genotyped donors, around 79% belonged to the genetic ancestry cluster associated with self-reported Caucasian donors. Approximately 300 gigabases of sequencing data and around 80 million unique TCR sequences made up an early release that covered 500 to 650 HLA-typed donors. Among 398 genotyped donors of the cohort, an average of about 240,000 unique TCR beta nucleotide sequences were sequenced per donor, around 18% of them non-productive. In the later analysis, no new phenotypic data were used to find candidate immune exposures; instead, reliance was placed on TCR beta sequences and their occurrence across donors. The number of donors typed differed by locus, with 629-630 for A, B, C, DRB1 and DQB1, roughly 520 for DQA1, 600 to 610 for DPA1, and around 430 for DPB1. Besides the first cohort of 500 to 700 subjects, a separate validation cohort made up of some 110 different subjects was used. The study combined high-throughput TCR immunosequencing, statistical association of individual TCRs with disease status, and machine learning to predict cytomegalovirus infection status. Every discovery cohort repertoire had been produced on one sequencing platform. Both class I and class II loci were covered by HLA typing, at four-digit resolution. An earlier analysis of approximately 500 of the donors applied high-throughput TCR beta sequencing to assess whether each TCR beta V gene segment acted as functional or pseudogenic. A later analysis re-examined previously published TCR beta repertoires from about 670 donors and added high-resolution HLA genotyping to investigate patterns of TCR occurrence. About 5 DR-DQ haplotypes were handled as single units for association and clustering, since linkage in the cohort was strong. Using immunosequencing, the study profiled T cell repertoires from about 620 subjects and related those repertoires to cytomegalovirus serostatus. A later genetic analysis used genome-wide SNP genotypes for about 60% of the roughly 700 donors, treating that subset as a discovery cohort. The study aimed to test whether signatures of past pathogen exposure could be identified by cataloging public T cell receptors. Donor age, sex, ethnicity and CMV serostatus were collected together with the repertoire data.

The receptor library was made with the immunoSEQ multiplex PCR assay. For the multiplex PCR, a mixture combining 60 forward primers for TCR Vbeta segments and 13 reverse primers for TCR Jbeta segments was used. The CDR3 region of rearranged TCR beta genes was amplified from genomic DNA with a multiplex PCR assay. The amplified TCR beta libraries were sequenced on the Illumina HiSeq System as 87-base-pair reads. The paper's data handling went like this. A later analysis counted around 72 million unique TCR beta chains across the 600 to 850 repertoires, and roughly 11 million of these chains were shared by at least two donors. A nearest-neighbor algorithm error-corrected the raw reads and collapsed the reads into unique sequences, merging closely related sequences to remove PCR and sequencing errors. V, D and J gene segments were assigned by aligning CDR3 sequences to IMGT reference sequences. Each retained sequence needed at least a six-nucleotide match to both a V gene segment and a J gene segment. Rearrangements were classified as productive when the CDR3 lacked stop codons and remained in frame with V and J, and all other rearrangements were classified as non-productive. Following IMGT convention, CDR3 was defined as the stretch from the second conserved V-encoded cysteine to the conserved J-encoded phenylalanine. In an earlier analysis of approximately 500 of the donors, sequences lacking an unambiguous match to a single V gene segment were excluded. In an earlier analysis of approximately 550 of the donors, V segments were called functional above 56.7% productive rearrangements and were called segregating when the between-donor standard deviation exceeded 5%. To diagnose cytomegalovirus status from the catalog of TCR beta chain sequences, a statistical classification framework was built. A later analysis assigned V and J genes by comparing TCR nucleotide sequences with IMGT/GENE-DB human TR gene sequences. In a later analysis, CDR3 sequences and most-parsimonious VDJ recombination scenarios were assigned using the TCRdist pipeline. In a later analysis, every TCR beta chain was defined by the combination of its CDR3 amino acid sequence and its V-gene family, and reads without a unique V-gene family were dropped. In a later analysis, fewer than 600 highly shared, low-generation-probability nucleotide sequences were removed to address suspected cross-contamination and a sequencing artifact. For each public chain, a later analysis derived a clonal expansion index from normalized ranks of inferred template counts within each repertoire. In a later analysis, generation probabilities were computed using a VDJ recombination model fitted to out-of-frame rearrangements, and the results were checked against IGoR. In a later analysis, hypergeometric tests were used to score TCR-TCR, TCR-HLA and TCR-CMV co-occurrence, with a repertoire-size bias correction applied to TCR pairs. A later analysis estimated false discovery rates by permuting HLA or CMV assignments 20 times. In a later analysis, co-occurring TCRs were grouped using DBSCAN, with TCRdist sequence similarity added in when clustering inside HLA-allele-positive subsets. Repertoires with fewer than 30,000 or more than 120,000 public chains, plus five repertoires with anomalous nucleotide sharing, were excluded from co-occurrence clustering. Sourced from immuneACCESS, this table was stored by TCRdb with only in-frame sequences that have V and J called. A share of the clones is absent; for the studies checked, an unresolved V gene accounts for under half, and the remainder has no known explanation. For V, J and clone size, that table is used; D and trimming come from the DNA. Within this sample are about 130,000 clones, with around 9.7% of them counted one time only. The ten largest clones take up 1.8% of the sample.

The cohort was made up of hundreds of healthy bone marrow donors. At the time of sampling, every cohort member was nominally healthy, though immune exposures that went unrecorded were likely present. The donor was CMV seronegative and belonged to the group of more than 300 seronegative cohort members. Every donor gave a peripheral blood sample, and the peripheral blood mononuclear cells from that sample were used for TCR beta sequencing. Genomic DNA was extracted from the blood cell samples with the Qiagen DNeasy Blood Extraction Kit. Including cysteine and phenylalanine, the CDR3 has 15 amino acids. Only CDR3 DNA is held: 45 bases, read in frame from base 1. The germline V gene gives CDR1 as SNHLY and CDR2 as FYNNEI. V is reduced by 7 bases and J by 6 bases, leaving a spacing of 18 bases between them. On the study overall, not on this receptor specifically: While some public TCRs were present in many individuals, most TCR sequences turned up only very rarely across donors. The presence/absence analyses assumed that sequencing depth was roughly uniform across donors, and that assumption may not be true. The only immune exposure information available for the cohort was CMV serostatus. According to a later analysis, parvovirus B19, influenza, CMV and Epstein-Barr virus appeared linked to several top co-occurrence clusters. When HLA alleles, especially DR and DQ, strongly co-occurred, TCR associations were difficult to assign to individual alleles. Three of the identified cytomegalovirus-associated TCR beta chains were confirmed in vitro to be specific for cytomegalovirus antigens. The cohort was sequenced for TCR beta chains only, and without alpha or paired-chain data the features that could be detected were limited. The classifier was reported to diagnose cytomegalovirus status with high specificity and sensitivity in both the original and validation cohorts. In an earlier analysis of around 600 of the donors, most TCR beta V segments were observed in productive rearrangements about 87% or about 30% of the time, broadly matching IMGT annotations. The sequencing pipeline was judged likely to have produced a cluster of highly shared sequence variants as a technical artifact. Linkage disequilibrium might explain the correlated functional status among segregating V segments, but an unknown experimental factor could not be excluded. Because the 87-base-pair reads could not distinguish some IMGT-functional V segments, including TRBV6-2 and TRBV6-3, those segments were excluded. The study listed 170 or so TCR beta chains as associated with cytomegalovirus. Because counts were too low, some 17 rarely observed V segments, including chromosome 9 orphons, were left out of the earlier analysis of 587 of the donors. HLA typing was unavailable for some donors at each locus, so association tests used only the typed subset. Most CMV-associated TCR beta chains appeared to be HLA-restricted in a later analysis, and the HLA associations seemed to be driven largely by CMV exposure. According to the authors, the approach could potentially be generalized to other disease states and immunological phenotypes. An association between a missense DCLRE1C variant and V-gene and J-gene trimming of TCR beta chains was found in a later genetic analysis and replicated in an independent cohort. Specific HLA alleles were associated with 16,951 TCR beta sequences at a false discovery rate of 0.05 in a later analysis. Compared with equally common non-associated chains, HLA-associated TCR beta chains in a later analysis were more clonally expanded and had lower generation probabilities. A later analysis found that TCR association rates varied across HLA loci, with DRB1 alleles showing the most associated TCRs and HLA-C alleles the fewest. A further reported finding was that TCR beta sequences accurately predicted the HLA-A and HLA-B alleles for most subjects in the first cohort. Compared with the approximately 700-donor mean, donors in an Asian-associated ancestry cluster had fewer N-insertions in productive TCRs, according to a later genetic analysis.

This clone was seen more than once but under ten times. The target of this receptor is not known. The record has no base qualities; no much larger clone is one base away. The sequence was obtained from a man aged 45 to 65 in good health and CMV-seronegative. Sequencing input: PBMCs. The rearrangement joined TRBV2 to TRBJ2-2; the D region possibly corresponds to TRBD1 (5 bases align). The nucleotide sequence is given as TGTGCCAGCATGGGGCCCAGGGCGAATGCCGGGGAGCTGTTTTTT. It specifies CASMGPRANAGELFF.